This TCR beta chain was found in a study of siplizumab effects on memory and regulatory T cells. Study as a whole: Each responder-stimulator pair had a siplizumab approximately 1 ug/mL reaction and a drug-free control.

The authors kept the mixed lymphocyte reaction cells in coculture at 37°C for over five days. A remark on this clone: The antigen remains undetermined. Since the CDR3 does not end with the conserved phenylalanine or tryptophan, this likely comes from a read error. The DNA is left out, because the CDR3 cannot be placed on it with certainty; the CDR3 is given as TCRdb lists it.

Data came from immunoSEQ multiplex PCR; TCRdb stores just in-frame clones and leaves some out. The data show more than 6,500 clones, with roughly a third seen just once and approximately 15% held by the top ten. The length of the CDR3 is 8 amino acids, counting both ends. The germline CDR1 and CDR2 sequences are DFQATT and SNEGSKA (reference sequence). Study-wide results and limits: With siplizumab, cumulative frequency of CD4+ memory-derived alloreactive sequences dropped significantly. The study found naive T cells seemingly more diverse than memory cells and seemingly major alloresponse contributors.

This sequence originates from a human donor in good health; the cells came from an allogeneic mixed lymphocyte reaction. Sequenced: CFSE-low (dividing) CD8+ T cells sorted from an allogeneic mixed lymphocyte reaction. The gene calls are TRBV20-1 and TRBJ1-6. The CDR3: CSAPPTPR.